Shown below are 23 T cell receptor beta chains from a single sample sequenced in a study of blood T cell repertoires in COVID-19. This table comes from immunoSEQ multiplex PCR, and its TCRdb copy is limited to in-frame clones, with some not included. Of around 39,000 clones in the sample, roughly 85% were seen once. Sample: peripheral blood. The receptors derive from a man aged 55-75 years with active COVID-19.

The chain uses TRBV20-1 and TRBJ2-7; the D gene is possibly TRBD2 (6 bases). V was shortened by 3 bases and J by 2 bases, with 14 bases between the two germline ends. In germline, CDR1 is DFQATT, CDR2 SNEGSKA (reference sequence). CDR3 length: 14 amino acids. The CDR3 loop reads CSASSVTRAYEQYF. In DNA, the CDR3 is TGCAGTGCTAGTTCGGTGACTAGAGCCTACGAGCAGTACTTC.

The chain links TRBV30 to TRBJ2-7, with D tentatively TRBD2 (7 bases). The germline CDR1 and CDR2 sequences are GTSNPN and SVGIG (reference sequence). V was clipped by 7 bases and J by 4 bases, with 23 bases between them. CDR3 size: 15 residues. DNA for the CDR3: TGTGCCTTCACGGATGGGGGGGCCGGTTTATACGAGCAGTACTTC. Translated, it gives CAFTDGGAGLYEQYF.

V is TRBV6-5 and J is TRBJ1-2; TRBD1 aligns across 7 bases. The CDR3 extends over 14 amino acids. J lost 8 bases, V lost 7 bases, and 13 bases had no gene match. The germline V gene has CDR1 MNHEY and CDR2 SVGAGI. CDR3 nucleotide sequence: TGTGCCAGCATTGGGCGACAGGGAGCTATCGGCTACACCTTC. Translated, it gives CASIGRQGAIGYTF.

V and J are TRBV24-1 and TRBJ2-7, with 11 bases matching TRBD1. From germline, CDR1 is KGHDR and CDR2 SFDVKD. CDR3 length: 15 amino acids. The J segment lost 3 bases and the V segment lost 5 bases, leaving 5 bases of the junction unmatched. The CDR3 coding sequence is TGTGCCACCAGTGCCTCCGGGACAGGGGGCTACGAGCAGTACTTC. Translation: CATSASGTGGYEQYF.

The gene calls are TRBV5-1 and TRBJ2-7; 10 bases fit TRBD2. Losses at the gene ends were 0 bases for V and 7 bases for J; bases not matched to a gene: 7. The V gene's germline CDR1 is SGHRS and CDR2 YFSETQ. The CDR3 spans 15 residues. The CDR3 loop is CASSLAAGGNEEQYF. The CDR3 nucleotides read TGCGCCAGCAGCTTGGCAGCGGGAGGGAATGAAGAGCAGTACTTC.

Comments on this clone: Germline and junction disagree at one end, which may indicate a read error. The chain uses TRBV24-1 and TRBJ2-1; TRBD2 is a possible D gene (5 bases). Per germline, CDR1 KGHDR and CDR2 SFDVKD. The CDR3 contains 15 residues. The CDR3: CATSDSAVSYNEQFF. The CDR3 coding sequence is TGTGCCACCAGCGATTCAGCGGTCTCCTACAATGAGCAGTTCTTC.

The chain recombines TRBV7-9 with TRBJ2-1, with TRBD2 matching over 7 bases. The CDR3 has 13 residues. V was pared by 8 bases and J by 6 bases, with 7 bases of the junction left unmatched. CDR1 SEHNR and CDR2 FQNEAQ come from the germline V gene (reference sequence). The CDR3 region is CASGSVAGNEQFF. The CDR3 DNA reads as TGTGCCAGCGGGTCCGTAGCGGGCAATGAGCAGTTCTTC.

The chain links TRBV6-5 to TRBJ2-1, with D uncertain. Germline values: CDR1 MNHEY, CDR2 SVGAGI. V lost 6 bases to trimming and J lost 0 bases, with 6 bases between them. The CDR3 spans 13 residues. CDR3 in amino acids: CASSPSSYNEQFF. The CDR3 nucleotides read TGTGCCAGCAGCCCGAGCTCCTACAATGAGCAGTTCTTC.

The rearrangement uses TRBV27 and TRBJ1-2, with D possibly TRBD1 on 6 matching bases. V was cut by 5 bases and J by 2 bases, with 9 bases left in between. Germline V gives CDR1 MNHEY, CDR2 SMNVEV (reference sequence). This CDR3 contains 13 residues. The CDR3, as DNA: TGTGCCAGCAGTAGGGACACCAACTATGGCTACACCTTC. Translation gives CASSRDTNYGYTF.

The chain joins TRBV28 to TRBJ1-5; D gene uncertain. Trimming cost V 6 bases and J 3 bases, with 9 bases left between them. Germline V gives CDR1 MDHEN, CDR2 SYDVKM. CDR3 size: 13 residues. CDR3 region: CASRVTPNQPQHF. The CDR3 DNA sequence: TGTGCCAGCAGAGTGACACCCAATCAGCCCCAGCATTTT.

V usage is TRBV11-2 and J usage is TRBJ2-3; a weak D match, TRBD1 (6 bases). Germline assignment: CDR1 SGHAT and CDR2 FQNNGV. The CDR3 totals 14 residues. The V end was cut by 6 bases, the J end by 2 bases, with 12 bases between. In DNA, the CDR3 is TGTGCCAGCAGTTTTGGACAGAACACAGATACGCAGTATTTT. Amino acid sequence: CASSFGQNTDTQYF.

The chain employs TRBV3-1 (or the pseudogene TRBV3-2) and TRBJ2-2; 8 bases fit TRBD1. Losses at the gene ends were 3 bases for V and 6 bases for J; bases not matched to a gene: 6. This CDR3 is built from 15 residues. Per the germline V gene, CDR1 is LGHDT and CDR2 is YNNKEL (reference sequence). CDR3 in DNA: TGTGCCAGCAGCCAGGACAGGGTAGTCGCCGGGGAGCTGTTTTTT. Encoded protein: CASSQDRVVAGELFF.

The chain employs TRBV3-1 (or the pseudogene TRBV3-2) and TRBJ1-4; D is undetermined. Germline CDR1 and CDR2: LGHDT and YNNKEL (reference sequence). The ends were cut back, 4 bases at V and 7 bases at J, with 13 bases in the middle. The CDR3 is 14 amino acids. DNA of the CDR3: TGTGCCAGCAGCCTACGAGGAGGGAGTGAAAAACTGTTTTTT. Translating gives CASSLRGGSEKLFF.

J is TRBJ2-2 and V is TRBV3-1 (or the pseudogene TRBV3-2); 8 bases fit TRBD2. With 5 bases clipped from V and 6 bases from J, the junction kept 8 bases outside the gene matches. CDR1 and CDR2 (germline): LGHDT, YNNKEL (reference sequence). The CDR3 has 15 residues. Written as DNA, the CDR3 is TGTGCCAGCAGCAGTCCGGGACTAGGTGCCGGGGAGCTGTTTTTT. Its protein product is CASSSPGLGAGELFF.

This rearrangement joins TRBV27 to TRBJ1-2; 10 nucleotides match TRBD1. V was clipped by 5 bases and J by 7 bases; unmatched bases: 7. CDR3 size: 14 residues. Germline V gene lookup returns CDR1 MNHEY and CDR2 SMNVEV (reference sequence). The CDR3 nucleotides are TGTGCCAGCAGTGCATGGACAGGGGGAAGTGGCTACACCTTC. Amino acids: CASSAWTGGSGYTF.

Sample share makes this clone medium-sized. The CDR3 here is CASSAFFSGGRYEQYF. The CDR3 DNA is TGTGCCAGCAGTGCCTTTTTTAGCGGGGGCCGCTACGAGCAGTACTTC. This chain links TRBV6-2 or TRBV6-3 with TRBJ2-7, with 9 bases fitting TRBD2. Germline CDR1 reads MNHEY; CDR2 reads SVGEGT. This CDR3 comprises 16 residues. V trimming: 5 bases; J trimming: 3 bases; junction bases outside the gene matches: 11.

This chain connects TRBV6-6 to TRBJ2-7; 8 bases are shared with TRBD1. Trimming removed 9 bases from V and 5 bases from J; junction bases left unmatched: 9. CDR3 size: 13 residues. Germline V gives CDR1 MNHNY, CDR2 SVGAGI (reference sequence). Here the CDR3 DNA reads TGTGCCAGACCATCCGGACAGGGTCACGAGCAGTACTTC. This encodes CARPSGQGHEQYF.

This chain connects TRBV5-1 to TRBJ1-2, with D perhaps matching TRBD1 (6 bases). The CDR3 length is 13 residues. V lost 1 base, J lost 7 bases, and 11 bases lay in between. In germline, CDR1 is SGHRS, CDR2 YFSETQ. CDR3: CASSLSGETGYTF. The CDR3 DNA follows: TGCGCCAGCAGCTTGTCAGGGGAAACTGGCTACACCTTC.

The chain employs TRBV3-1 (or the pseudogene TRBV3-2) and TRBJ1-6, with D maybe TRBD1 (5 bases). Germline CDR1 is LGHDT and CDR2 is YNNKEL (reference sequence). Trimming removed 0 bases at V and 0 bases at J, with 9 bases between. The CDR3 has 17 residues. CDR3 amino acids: CASSQDIGASYNSPLHF. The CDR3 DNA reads TGTGCCAGCAGCCAAGATATAGGGGCCTCCTATAATTCACCCCTCCACTTT.

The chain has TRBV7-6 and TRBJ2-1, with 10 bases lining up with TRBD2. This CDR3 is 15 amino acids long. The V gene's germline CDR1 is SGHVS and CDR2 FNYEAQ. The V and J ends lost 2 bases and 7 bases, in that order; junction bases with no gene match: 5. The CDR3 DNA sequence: TGTGCCAGCAGCTTATCTAGCGGGAGTGCAAATGAGCAGTTCTTC. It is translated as CASSLSSGSANEQFF.

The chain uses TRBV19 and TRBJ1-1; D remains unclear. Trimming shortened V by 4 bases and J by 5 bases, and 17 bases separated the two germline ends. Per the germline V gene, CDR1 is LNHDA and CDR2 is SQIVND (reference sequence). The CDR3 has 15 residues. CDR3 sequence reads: CASSTVASRRTEAFF. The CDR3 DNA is TGTGCCAGTAGTACCGTAGCTTCTCGAAGAACTGAAGCTTTCTTT.

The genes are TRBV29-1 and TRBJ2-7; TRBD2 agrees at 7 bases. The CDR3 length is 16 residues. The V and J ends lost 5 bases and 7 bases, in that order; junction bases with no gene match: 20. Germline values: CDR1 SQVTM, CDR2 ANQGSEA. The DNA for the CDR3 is TGCAGCGTTCCCCTTCAGGGAGGGGTGTCGATGGGTGAGCAGTACTTC. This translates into CSVPLQGGVSMGEQYF.

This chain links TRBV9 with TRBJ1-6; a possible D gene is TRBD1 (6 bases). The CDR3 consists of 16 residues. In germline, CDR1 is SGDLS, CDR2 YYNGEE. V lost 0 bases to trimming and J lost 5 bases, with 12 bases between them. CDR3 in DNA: TGTGCCAGCAGCGTAGCTACAGGGACGAATAATTCACCCCTCCACTTT. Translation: CASSVATGTNNSPLHF.